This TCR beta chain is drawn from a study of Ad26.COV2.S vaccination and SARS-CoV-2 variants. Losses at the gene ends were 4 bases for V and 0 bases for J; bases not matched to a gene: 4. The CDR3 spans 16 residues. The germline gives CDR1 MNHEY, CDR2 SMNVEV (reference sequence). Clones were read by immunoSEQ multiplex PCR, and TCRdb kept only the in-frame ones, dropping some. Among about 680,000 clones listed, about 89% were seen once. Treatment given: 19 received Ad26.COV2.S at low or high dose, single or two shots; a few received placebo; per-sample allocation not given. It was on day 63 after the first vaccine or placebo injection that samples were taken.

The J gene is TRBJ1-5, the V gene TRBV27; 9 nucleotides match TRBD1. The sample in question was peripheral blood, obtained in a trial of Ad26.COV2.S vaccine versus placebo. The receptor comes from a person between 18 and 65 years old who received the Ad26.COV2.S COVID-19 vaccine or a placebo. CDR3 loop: CASSSRDRDSNQPQHF. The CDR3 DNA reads TGTGCCAGCAGTTCTAGGGACAGGGATAGCAATCAGCCCCAGCATTTT.